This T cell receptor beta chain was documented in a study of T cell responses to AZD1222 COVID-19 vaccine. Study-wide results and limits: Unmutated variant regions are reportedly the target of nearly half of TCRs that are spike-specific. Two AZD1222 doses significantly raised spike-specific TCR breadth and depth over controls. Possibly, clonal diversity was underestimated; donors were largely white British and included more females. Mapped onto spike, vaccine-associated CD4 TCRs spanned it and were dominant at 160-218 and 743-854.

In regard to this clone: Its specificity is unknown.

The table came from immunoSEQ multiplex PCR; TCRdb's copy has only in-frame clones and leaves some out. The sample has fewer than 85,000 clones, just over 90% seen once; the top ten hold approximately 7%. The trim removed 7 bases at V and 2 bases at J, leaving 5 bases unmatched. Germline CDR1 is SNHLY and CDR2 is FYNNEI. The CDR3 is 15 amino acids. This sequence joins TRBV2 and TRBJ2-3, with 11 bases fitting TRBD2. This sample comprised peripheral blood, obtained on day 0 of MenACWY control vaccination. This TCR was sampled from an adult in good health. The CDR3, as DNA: TGTGCCAGCAAAAAACTAGCGGGGGACACAGATACGCAGTATTTT. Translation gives CASKKLAGDTDTQYF. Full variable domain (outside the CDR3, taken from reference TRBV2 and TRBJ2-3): EPEVTQTPSHQVTQMGQEVILRCVPISNHLYFYWYRQILGQKVEFLVSFYNNEISEKSEIFDDQFSVERPDGSNFTLKIRSTKLEDSAMYFCASKKLAGDTDTQYFGPGTRLTVL.